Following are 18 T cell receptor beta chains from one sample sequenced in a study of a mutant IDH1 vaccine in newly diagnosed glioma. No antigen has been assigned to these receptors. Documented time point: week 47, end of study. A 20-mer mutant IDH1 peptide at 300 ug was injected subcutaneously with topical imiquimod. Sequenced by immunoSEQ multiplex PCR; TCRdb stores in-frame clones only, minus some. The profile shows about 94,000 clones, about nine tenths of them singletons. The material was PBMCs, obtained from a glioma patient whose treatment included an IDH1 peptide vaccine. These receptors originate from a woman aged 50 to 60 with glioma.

This CDR3 reads CAWSDHRQGNTEAFF. Here the CDR3 DNA reads TGTGCCTGGAGCGATCACCGACAGGGGAACACTGAAGCTTTCTTT. The chain is built from TRBV30 and TRBJ1-1; 7 bases are a match to TRBD1. CDR3 length: 15 residues. Germline trimming cut 3 bases from V and 1 base from J; bases unmatched to any gene: 8. CDR1 and CDR2 from the germline V gene are GTSNPN and SVGIG (reference sequence).

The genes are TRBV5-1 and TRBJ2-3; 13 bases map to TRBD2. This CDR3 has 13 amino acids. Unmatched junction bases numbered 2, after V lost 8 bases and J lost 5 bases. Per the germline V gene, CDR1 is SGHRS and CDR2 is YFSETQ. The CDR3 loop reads CASGLAGEDTQYF. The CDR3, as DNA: TGCGCCAGTGGACTAGCGGGAGAAGATACGCAGTATTTT.

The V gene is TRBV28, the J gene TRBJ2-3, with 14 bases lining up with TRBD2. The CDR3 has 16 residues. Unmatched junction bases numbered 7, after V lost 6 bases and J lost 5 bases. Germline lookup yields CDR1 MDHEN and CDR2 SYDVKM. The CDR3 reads CASRPTSGRALDTQYF. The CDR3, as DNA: TGTGCCAGCAGGCCGACTAGCGGGAGGGCCTTAGATACGCAGTATTTT. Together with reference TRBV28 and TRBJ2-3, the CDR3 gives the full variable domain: DVKVTQSSRYLVKRTGEKVFLECVQDMDHENMFWYRQDPGLGLRLIYFSYDVKMKEKGDIPEGYSVSREKKERFSLILESASTNQTSMYLCASRPTSGRALDTQYFGPGTRLTVL.

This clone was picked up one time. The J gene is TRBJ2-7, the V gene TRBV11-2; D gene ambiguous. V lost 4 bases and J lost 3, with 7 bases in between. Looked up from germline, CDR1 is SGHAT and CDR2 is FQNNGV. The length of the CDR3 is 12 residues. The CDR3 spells CASSSDGYEQYF. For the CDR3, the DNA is TGTGCCAGCAGCTCCGATGGCTACGAGCAGTACTTC.

CDR3 sequence: CASSSDGTTNEKLFF. The CDR3 coding sequence is TGTGCCAGCAGTTCGGACGGTACAACTAATGAAAAACTGTTTTTT. The rearrangement links TRBV2 to TRBJ1-4, with unresolved D. Germline CDR1 SNHLY, CDR2 FYNNEI. The CDR3 consists of 15 residues. V was trimmed by 5 bases and J by 0 bases, leaving 10 bases between them.

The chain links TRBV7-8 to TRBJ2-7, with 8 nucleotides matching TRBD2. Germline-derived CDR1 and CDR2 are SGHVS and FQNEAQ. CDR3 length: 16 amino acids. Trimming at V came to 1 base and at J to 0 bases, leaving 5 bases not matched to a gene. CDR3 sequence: CASSLVVAGISYEQYF. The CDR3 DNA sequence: TGTGCCAGCAGCTTAGTGGTAGCGGGAATCTCCTACGAGCAGTACTTC. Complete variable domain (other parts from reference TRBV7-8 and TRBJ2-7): GAGVSQSPRYKVAKRGQDVALRCDPISGHVSLFWYQQALGQGPEFLTYFQNEAQLDKSGLPSDRFFAERPEGSVSTLKIQRTQQEDSAVYLCASSLVVAGISYEQYFGPGTRLTVT.

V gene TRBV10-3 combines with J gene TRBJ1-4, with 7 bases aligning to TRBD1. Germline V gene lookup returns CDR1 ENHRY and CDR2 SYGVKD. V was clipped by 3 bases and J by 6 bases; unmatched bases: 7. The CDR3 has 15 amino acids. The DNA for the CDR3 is TGTGCCATCAGTGAATCAGGGGGTGGAGATGAAAAACTGTTTTTT. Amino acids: CAISESGGGDEKLFF.

Written as DNA, the CDR3 is TGTGCCAGCAATAGGGGGTCGCGGAATTCACCCCTCCACTTT. This translates into CASNRGSRNSPLHF. The chain recombines TRBV6-5 with TRBJ1-6; tentative D call: TRBD1 (6 bases). Germline V gene data show CDR1 as MNHEY and CDR2 as SVGAGI. This CDR3 spans 14 amino acids. V lost 7 bases and J lost 7, with 14 bases in between.

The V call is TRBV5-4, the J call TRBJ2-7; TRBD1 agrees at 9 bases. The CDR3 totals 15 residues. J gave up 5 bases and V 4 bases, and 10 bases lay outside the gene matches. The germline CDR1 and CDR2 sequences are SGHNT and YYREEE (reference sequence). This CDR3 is CASSPGQGSSHEQYF. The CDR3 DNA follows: TGTGCCAGCAGCCCCGGACAGGGGAGTTCCCACGAGCAGTACTTC.

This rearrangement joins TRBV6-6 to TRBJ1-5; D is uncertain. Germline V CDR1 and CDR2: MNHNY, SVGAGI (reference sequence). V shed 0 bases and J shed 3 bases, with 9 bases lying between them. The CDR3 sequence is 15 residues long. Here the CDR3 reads CASSYSPGDNQPQHF. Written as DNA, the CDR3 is TGTGCCAGCAGTTACTCCCCCGGAGACAATCAGCCCCAGCATTTT.

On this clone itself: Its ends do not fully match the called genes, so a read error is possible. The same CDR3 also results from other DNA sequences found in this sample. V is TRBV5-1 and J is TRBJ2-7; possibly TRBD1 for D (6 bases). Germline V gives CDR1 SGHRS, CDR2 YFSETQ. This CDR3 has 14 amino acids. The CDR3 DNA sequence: TGCGCCAGCAGGGTGCCAGGACAGTCCTATGAGCAGTACTTC. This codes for CASRVPGQSYEQYF. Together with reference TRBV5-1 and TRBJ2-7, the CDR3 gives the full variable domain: KAGVTQTPRYLIKTRGQQVTLSCSPISGHRSVSWYQQTPGQGLQFLFEYFSETQRNKGNFPGRFSGRQFSNSRSEMNVSTLELGDSALYLCASRVPGQSYEQYFGPGTRLTVT.

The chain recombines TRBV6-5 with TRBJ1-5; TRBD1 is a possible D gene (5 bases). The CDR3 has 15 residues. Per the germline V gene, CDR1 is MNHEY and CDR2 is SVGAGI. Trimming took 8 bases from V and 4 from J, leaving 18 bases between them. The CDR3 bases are TGTGCCAGCTACCCCGCCCGGGGGATTAATCAGCCCCAGCATTTT. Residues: CASYPARGINQPQHF.

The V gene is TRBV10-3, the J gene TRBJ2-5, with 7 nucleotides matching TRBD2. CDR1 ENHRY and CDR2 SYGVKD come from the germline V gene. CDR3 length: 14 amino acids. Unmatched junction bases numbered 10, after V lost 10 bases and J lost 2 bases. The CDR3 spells CATEGGRGQETQYF. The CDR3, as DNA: TGTGCCACCGAGGGAGGGAGAGGACAAGAGACCCAGTACTTC.

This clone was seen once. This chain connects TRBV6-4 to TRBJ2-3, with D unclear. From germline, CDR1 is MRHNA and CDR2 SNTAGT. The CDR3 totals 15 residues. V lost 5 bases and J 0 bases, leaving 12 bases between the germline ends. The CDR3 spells CASSQQQTSTDTQYF. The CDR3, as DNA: TGTGCCAGCAGTCAACAGCAAACTAGCACAGATACGCAGTATTTT.

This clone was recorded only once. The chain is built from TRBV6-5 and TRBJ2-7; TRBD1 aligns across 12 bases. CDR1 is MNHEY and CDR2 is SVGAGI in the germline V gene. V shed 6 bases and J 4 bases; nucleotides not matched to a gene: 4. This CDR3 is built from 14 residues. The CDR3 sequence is CASRRDRGPYEQYF. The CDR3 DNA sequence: TGTGCCAGCAGGCGGGACAGGGGGCCGTACGAGCAGTACTTC.

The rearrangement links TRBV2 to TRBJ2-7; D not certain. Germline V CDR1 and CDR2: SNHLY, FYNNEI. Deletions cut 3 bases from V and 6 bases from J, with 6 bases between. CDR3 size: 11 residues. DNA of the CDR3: TGTGCCAGCAGTGAGTTGGGCGAGCAGTACTTC. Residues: CASSELGEQYF.

The CDR3 DNA follows: TGTGCCAGCAGCTTAACGGGGACTGCTTTTGAAGCTTTCTTT. Encoded protein: CASSLTGTAFEAFF. The V call is TRBV7-8, the J call TRBJ1-1; possible D gene TRBD1, 5 bases. V was pared by 2 bases and J by 7 bases, with 14 bases between. Germline-derived CDR1 and CDR2 are SGHVS and FQNEAQ. The CDR3 runs 14 residues.

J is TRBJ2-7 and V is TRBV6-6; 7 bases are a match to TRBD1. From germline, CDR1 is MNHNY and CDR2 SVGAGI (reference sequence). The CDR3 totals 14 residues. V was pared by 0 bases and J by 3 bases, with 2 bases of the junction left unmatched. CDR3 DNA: TGTGCCAGCAGTTACTCGTCAGGGGGCTACGAGCAGTACTTC. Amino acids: CASSYSSGGYEQYF.